The T cell receptor (beta chain) described here comes from a study of shared clonotypes between healthy human individuals. The study's findings and limits: Generation probability values for non-shared clonotypes were lower than those for clonotypes shared by all four donors.

Repertoires were generated with immunoSEQ multiplex PCR, while TCRdb's copy carries only in-frame clones and drops some. The sample lists some 2,500,000 clones, 93% seen once, with approximately 0.35% in the top ten. The CDR3 runs to 16 residues. Trimming removed 0 bases from V and 7 bases from J; junction bases left unmatched: 7. Germline CDR1 and CDR2: SGDLS and YYNGEE. To note about this clone: Its specificity is unknown.

V is TRBV9 and J is TRBJ2-2; 9 nucleotides align to TRBD2. This clonotype was obtained from a young man in good health. Some clones in this sample may be carry-over from other donors' samples. Sequencing was performed on naive CD4+ T cells from PBMCs. As to subset: CD45RA+ positively selected. CDR3 sequence: CASSVVSSGSVGELFF. In DNA, the CDR3 is TGTGCCAGCAGCGTAGTCAGTAGCGGGAGTGTCGGGGAGCTGTTTTTT. Supplemented by reference TRBV9 and TRBJ2-2, the full variable domain reads DSGVTQTPKHLITATGQRVTLRCSPRSGDLSVYWYQQSLDQGLQFLIQYYNGEERAKGNILERFSAQQFPDLHSELNLSSLELGDSALYFCASSVVSSGSVGELFFGEGSRLTVL.